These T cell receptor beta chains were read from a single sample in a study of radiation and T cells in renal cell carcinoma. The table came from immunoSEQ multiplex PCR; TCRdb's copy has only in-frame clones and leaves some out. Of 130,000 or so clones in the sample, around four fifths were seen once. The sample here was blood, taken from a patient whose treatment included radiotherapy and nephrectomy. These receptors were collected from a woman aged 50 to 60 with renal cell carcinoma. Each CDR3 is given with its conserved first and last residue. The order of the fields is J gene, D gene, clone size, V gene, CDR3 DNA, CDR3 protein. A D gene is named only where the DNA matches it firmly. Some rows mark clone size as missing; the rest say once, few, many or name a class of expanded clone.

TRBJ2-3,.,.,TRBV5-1,TGCGCCAGCAGCCCGGGGCAGACTAGCACAGATACGCAGTATTTT,CASSPGQTSTDTQYF
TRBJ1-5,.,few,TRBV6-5,TGTGCCAGCAGTTACGGACCGGAGGGCAATCAGCCCCAGCATTTT,CASSYGPEGNQPQHF
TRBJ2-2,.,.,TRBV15,TGTGCCACCTCCGACAGCGCGAACACCGGGGAGCTGTTTTTT,CATSDSANTGELFF
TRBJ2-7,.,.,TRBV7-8,TGTGCCAGCAGCCGGACGTACGAGCAGTACTTC,CASSRTYEQYF
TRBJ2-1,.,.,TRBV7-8,TGTGCCAGCAGCCCCGGACACCTCTACAATGAGCAGTTCTTC,CASSPGHLYNEQFF
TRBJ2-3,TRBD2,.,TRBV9,TGTGCCAGCAGTCGTAGCGGGGACACAGATACGCAGTATTTT,CASSRSGDTDTQYF
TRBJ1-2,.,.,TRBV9,TGTGCCAGCAGCGTAGAATTGGGAGGCTACACCTTC,CASSVELGGYTF
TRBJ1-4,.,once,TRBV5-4,TGTGCCAGCAGCTTGTATGGGGGGCTTGGAGAAAAACTGTTTTTT,CASSLYGGLGEKLFF
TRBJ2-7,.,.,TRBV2,TGTGCCAGCACTACAGGGTACGATTTCGAGCAGTACTTC,CASTTGYDFEQYF
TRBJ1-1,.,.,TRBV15,TGTGCCACCAGCCTAGGGGTGGACCCGAGGCCTCTCTTT,CATSLGVDPRPLF
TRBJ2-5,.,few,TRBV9,TGTGCCAGCAGCGTTTCGGTCGTTGGAGAGACCCAGTACTTC,CASSVSVVGETQYF
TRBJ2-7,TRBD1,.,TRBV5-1,TGCGCCAGCAGCTGGACAGGGGGCCGCGAGCAGTACTTC,CASSWTGGREQYF
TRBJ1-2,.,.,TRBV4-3,TGCGCCAGCAGCCCCTCAAGGAGGGAGGCCTATGGCTACACCTTC,CASSPSRREAYGYTF
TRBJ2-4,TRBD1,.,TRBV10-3,TGTGCCATCAGCGATAGACAGGGATTAGCCAAAAACATTCAGTACTTC,CAISDRQGLAKNIQYF
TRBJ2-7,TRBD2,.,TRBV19,TGTGCCAGCAGAATCAGCGGGGGGGGATCATACGAGCAGTACTTC,CASRISGGGSYEQYF
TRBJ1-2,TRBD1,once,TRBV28,TGTGCCAGCAGTTTATGGACAGGGGGAAGGTATGGCTACACCTTC,CASSLWTGGRYGYTF
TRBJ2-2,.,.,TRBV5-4,TGTGCCAGCAGCCGGTCGGAGGAGCTGTTTTTT,CASSRSEELFF
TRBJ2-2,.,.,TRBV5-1,TGCGCCAGCAGCTTGGCGAATCCGGACACCGGGGAGCTGTTTTTT,CASSLANPDTGELFF
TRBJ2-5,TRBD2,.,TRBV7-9,TGTGCCAGCAGCTTAGCGAAGAGGGAGGGCCGAGAGACCCAGTACTTC,CASSLAKREGRETQYF
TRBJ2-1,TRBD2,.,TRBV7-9,TGTGCCAGCAGCCCGGCGGGCCTAGCGGGAGGTGAGCAGTTCTTC,CASSPAGLAGGEQFF
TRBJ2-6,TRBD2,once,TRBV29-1,TGCAGCGTTGTGGCTAGCGGGCCCTCTGGGGCCAACGTCCTGACTTTC,CSVVASGPSGANVLTF
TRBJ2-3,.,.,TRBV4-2,TGTGCCAGCAGCCAAGGGTCAGGGATGTCGACAGATACGCAGTATTTT,CASSQGSGMSTDTQYF
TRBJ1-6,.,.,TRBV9,TGTGCCAGCAGCGTAGAAGACAGTTCACCCCTCCACTTT,CASSVEDSSPLHF
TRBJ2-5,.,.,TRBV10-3,TGTGCCATCAGTGAGTCGGGACCCTCCGGGCAAGAGACCCAGTACTTC,CAISESGPSGQETQYF
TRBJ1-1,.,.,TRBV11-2,TGTGCCAGCAGGGGACGGAACGAAGCTTTCTTT,CASRGRNEAFF
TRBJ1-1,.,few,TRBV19,TGTGCCAGTAGTGCGGGCTTCGGTACTGAAGCTTTCTTT,CASSAGFGTEAFF
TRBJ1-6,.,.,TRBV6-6,TGTGCCAGCAGTTACGAGGGCGGGAATTCACCCCTCCACTTT,CASSYEGGNSPLHF
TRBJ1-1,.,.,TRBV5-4,TGTGCCAGCAGCGGAATGAACACTGAAGCTTTCTTT,CASSGMNTEAFF
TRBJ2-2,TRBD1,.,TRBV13,TGTGCCAGCAGCTCGCCCTGGGACAGGGGGACCGGGGAGCTGTTTTTT,CASSSPWDRGTGELFF
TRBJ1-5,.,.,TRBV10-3,TGTGCCATCAGTGAGTCAAATCAGCCCCAGCATTTT,CAISESNQPQHF
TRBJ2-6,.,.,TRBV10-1,TGCGCCAGCAGTGAGGGTAACTCTGGGGCCAACGTCCTGACTTTC,CASSEGNSGANVLTF
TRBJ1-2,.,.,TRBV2,TGTGCCAGCAGTGTTAACAGGGCGGCTGATGGAGGCTACACCTTC,CASSVNRAADGGYTF
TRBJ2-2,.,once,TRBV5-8,TGTGCCAGCAGCAATCCGGGACCTGGTGCCACCGGGGAGCTGTTTTTT,CASSNPGPGATGELFF
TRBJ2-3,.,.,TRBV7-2,TGTGCCAGCAAGACCACAGGTGGGGTTTTGCCAGATACGCAGTATTTT,CASKTTGGVLPDTQYF
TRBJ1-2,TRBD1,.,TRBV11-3,TGTGCCAGCAGCTTCGATGGGACAGGGGGTGGAGGCTACACCTTC,CASSFDGTGGGGYTF
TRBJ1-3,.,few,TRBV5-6,TGTGCCAGCAGCTCGGCTGGAAACACCATATATTTT,CASSSAGNTIYF
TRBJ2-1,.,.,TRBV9,TGTGCCAGCAGCGTAGACCCTAGGGATGAGCAGTTCTTC,CASSVDPRDEQFF
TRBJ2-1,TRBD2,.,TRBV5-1,TGCGCCAGCAGCCCAACTAGCGGGAGTCCCTCCTACAATGAGCAGTTCTTC,CASSPTSGSPSYNEQFF
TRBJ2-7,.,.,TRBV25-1,TGTGCCAGCAGTGATCTTGGCAGTAGTTACGAGCAGTACTTC,CASSDLGSSYEQYF
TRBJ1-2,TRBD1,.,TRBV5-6,TGTGCCAGCAGCTTCGACAGGGCGTCAGGCTACACCTTC,CASSFDRASGYTF
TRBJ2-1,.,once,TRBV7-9,TGTGCCAGCAGGGAGTTTGAGCAGTTCTTC,CASREFEQFF
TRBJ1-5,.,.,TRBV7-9,TGTGCCAGCAGCTTAGCGGGAGGCAATCAGCCCCAGCATTTT,CASSLAGGNQPQHF
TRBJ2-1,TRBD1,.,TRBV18,TGTGCCAGCTCACCCGCCGACAGGGACTACAATGAGCAGTTCTTC,CASSPADRDYNEQFF
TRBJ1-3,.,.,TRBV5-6,TGTGCCAGCAGCTTACTAATTGGTCTTTCTGGAAACACCATATATTTT,CASSLLIGLSGNTIYF
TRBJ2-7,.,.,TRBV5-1,TGCGCCAGCAGCTTGCCCCGAGAAGGGGGGGAGCAGTACTTC,CASSLPREGGEQYF
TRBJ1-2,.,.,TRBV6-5,TGTGCCAGCACCCCGTACCCAGCCTATGGCTACACCTTC,CASTPYPAYGYTF
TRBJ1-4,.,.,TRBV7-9,TGTGCCAGCAGCCCAACGATGAATGAAAAACTGTTTTTT,CASSPTMNEKLFF
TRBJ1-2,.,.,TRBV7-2,TGTGCCAGCAGCCCCGCGACCTATGGCTACACCTTC,CASSPATYGYTF
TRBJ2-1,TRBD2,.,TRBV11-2,TGTGCCAGCAGCGAATGGGACTACTACAATGAGCAGTTCTTC,CASSEWDYYNEQFF
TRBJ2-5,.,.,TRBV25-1,TGTGCCAGCAGTGAAACGAGGGGACAAGAGACCCAGTACTTC,CASSETRGQETQYF